Following are 18 T cell receptor beta chains from one sample sequenced in a study of molecular identifiers for immune sequencing clone quantification. Using its own MiXCR run on the PCR reads, TCRdb lists one record per CDR3 protein. The sample shows 600,000 to 650,000 distinct CDR3 sequences, just under 20% of them seen only once. Material for sequencing was naive CD8+ T cells from blood, with Jurkat cell RNA spiked in. This sample's subset: FACS-sorted CD8+CD4-CCR7+CD45RA+ naive T cells. These receptors were taken from a human donor in good health. Some libraries in this study had Jurkat cell RNA spiked in.

J is TRBJ2-5 and V is TRBV7-9, with 8 bases matching TRBD1. After removal of 4 bases from V and 5 bases from J, the junction contained 9 bases not matched to a gene. The CDR3 length is 15 residues. Germline-derived CDR1 and CDR2 are SEHNR and FQNEAQ (reference sequence). The CDR3 bases are TGTGCCAGCAGCTACAGGACAGGGAGCGAGGAGACCCAGTACTTC. This gives the protein CASSYRTGSEETQYF.

This rearrangement joins TRBV7-3 to TRBJ2-7; 11 nucleotides agree with TRBD2. Germline trimming cut 1 base from V and 6 bases from J; bases unmatched to any gene: 2. CDR3 size: 14 residues. In germline, CDR1 is SGHTA, CDR2 FQGTGA. The CDR3 region is CASSLIAGGSEQYF. CDR3 DNA sequence: TGTGCCAGCAGCTTAATAGCGGGAGGGTCCGAGCAGTACTTC.

This clonotype was recorded at least ten times. The chain recombines TRBV6-5 with TRBJ2-7; a weak D match, TRBD1 (5 bases). V was trimmed by 0 bases and J by 7 bases, leaving 13 bases between them. CDR3 length: 14 residues. Germline V gene data show CDR1 as MNHEY and CDR2 as SVGAGI. CDR3 DNA sequence: TGTGCCAGCAGTTACTCTACAGGACGAGATGAGCAGTACTTC. Amino acid sequence: CASSYSTGRDEQYF.

This chain uses TRBV4-1 with TRBJ2-5, with 8 bases fitting TRBD2. After removal of 4 bases from V and 5 bases from J, the junction contained 9 bases not matched to a gene. The CDR3 covers 15 residues. CDR1 MGHRA and CDR2 YSYEKL come from the germline V gene. The DNA of the CDR3 is TGCGCCAGCAGCCCTCCAGCGGGAGCGGGGGAGACCCAGTACTTC. This sequence encodes CASSPPAGAGETQYF.

Many counts were recorded for this clonotype. The rearrangement joins TRBV29-1 to TRBJ2-3; a possible D gene is TRBD1 (6 bases). Trimming removed 7 bases at V and 5 bases at J, with 16 bases between. CDR1 is SQVTM, CDR2 ANQGSEA, per germline. The CDR3 loop spans 13 amino acids. The CDR3 here is CSAPGHTEDTQYF. CDR3 nucleotides: TGCAGCGCTCCGGGACATACCGAAGATACGCAGTATTTT.

A remark on this clonotype: A much larger clone differs by one base, so this may be a read error. The V and J genes are TRBV20-1 and TRBJ1-1, with D maybe TRBD1 (5 bases). The V and J ends lost 3 bases and 6 bases respectively, with 14 bases between them. The CDR3 covers 13 residues. CDR1 is DFQATT and CDR2 is SNEGSKA in the germline V gene (reference sequence). CDR3: CSARGPGTPEAFF. In DNA, the CDR3 is TGCAGTGCTAGGGGACCGGGGACGCCTGAAGCTTTCTTT.

This clonotype was counted a few times. The chain joins TRBV12-5 to TRBJ1-5; D possibly corresponds to TRBD1 (6 bases). V lost 0 bases and J lost 5, with 17 bases in between. The CDR3 sequence is 17 residues long. Germline CDR1 is LGHNT and CDR2 is FRNRAP. The CDR3 here is CASGLVPARGLYQPQHF. The CDR3, as DNA: TGTGCTAGTGGTTTGGTACCAGCTAGGGGGTTGTATCAGCCCCAGCATTTT.

This clonotype occurred a few times. Given a much more abundant clone one base away, this may be a read error. J is TRBJ2-5 and V is TRBV7-9, with 9 bases matching TRBD1. This CDR3 is built from 14 residues. In germline, CDR1 is SEHNR, CDR2 FQNEAQ (reference sequence). Losses at the gene ends were 4 bases for V and 4 bases for J; bases not matched to a gene: 4. The CDR3 DNA sequence: TGTGCCAGCAGCTCGGGACAGGGAGCAGAGACCCAGTACTTC. It encodes CASSSGQGAETQYF.

The chain links TRBV20-1 to TRBJ2-2; D not certain. Trimming shortened V by 0 bases and J by 0 bases, and 11 bases separated the two germline ends. This CDR3 region has 16 residues. Per germline, CDR1 DFQATT and CDR2 SNEGSKA (reference sequence). Here the CDR3 DNA reads TGCAGTGCTAGAGATGTTAGGGTCGCGAACACCGGGGAGCTGTTTTTT. Residues: CSARDVRVANTGELFF.

Turning to this clonotype: A much more abundant neighbour one base away suggests this may be a read error. V usage is TRBV20-1 and J usage is TRBJ2-1; TRBD2 agrees at 7 bases. The CDR3 spans 17 residues. The V gene end was trimmed by 1 base and the J gene end by 4 bases; junction bases not matched to a gene: 13. Per the germline V gene, CDR1 is DFQATT and CDR2 is SNEGSKA (reference sequence). The CDR3 coding sequence is TGCAGTGCTAGAGGTTACCTAGCGGAGGGGCGGTACAATGAGCAGTTCTTC. Protein: CSARGYLAEGRYNEQFF.

This clonotype has at least ten counts. CDR3 DNA: TGTGCCAGCAGTCAGGGGGCGACTAATGAAAAACTGTTTTTT. It codes for CASSQGATNEKLFF. The rearrangement links TRBV6-5 to TRBJ1-4; 8 positions agree with TRBD1. Germline assignment: CDR1 MNHEY and CDR2 SVGAGI. V dropped 5 bases and J dropped 2; count of bases not matched to a gene: 1. The CDR3 consists of 14 residues.

This clonotype has more than one count but fewer than ten. The missing conserved phenylalanine or tryptophan at the end of this CDR3 makes a read error likely. This chain joins TRBV30 and TRBJ1-1, with 8 positions matching TRBD1. CDR1 and CDR2 from the germline V gene are GTSNPN and SVGIG (reference sequence). The J segment lost 5 bases and the V segment lost 6 bases, leaving 5 bases of the junction unmatched. The CDR3 length is 12 residues. This CDR3 reads CACRTGRTEAFL. The CDR3 DNA reads as TGTGCCTGTAGGACAGGGAGGACTGAAGCTTTCCTT.

Details on this clonotype: This sequence may be a read error, since a much larger clone differs from it by one base. This chain connects TRBV6-5 to TRBJ2-7, with TRBD1 matching 12 bases. J lost 6 bases, V lost 0 bases, and 9 bases had no gene match. This CDR3 region has 17 residues. From germline, CDR1 is MNHEY and CDR2 SVGAGI. CDR3 nucleotides: TGTGCCAGCAGTTACTCGAAGCTCGGGACAGGGGGCCTCGAGCAGTACTTC. It codes for CASSYSKLGTGGLEQYF.

The gene calls are TRBV27 and TRBJ1-2; the match to TRBD1 covers 8 bases. Germline lookup yields CDR1 MNHEY and CDR2 SMNVEV (reference sequence). Germline trimming cut 5 bases from V and 2 bases from J; bases unmatched to any gene: 10. CDR3 length equals 16 residues. The CDR3 here is CASSPEPDRANYGYTF. For the CDR3, the DNA is TGTGCCAGCAGTCCCGAACCGGACAGGGCCAACTATGGCTACACCTTC.

This clonotype was seen at least ten times. This sequence joins TRBV12-3 or TRBV12-4 and TRBJ1-2; D is possibly TRBD1 (6 bases). Trimming pared 5 bases from V and 8 bases from J, leaving 18 bases between. CDR3 length: 14 residues. This chain's CDR3 is CASSLSNRAGGYTF. CDR3 coding DNA: TGTGCCAGCAGTCTTAGTAACAGGGCTGGGGGCTACACCTTC.

Points on this clonotype: Being one base from a much bigger clone, this may be a read error. DNA for the CDR3: TGTGCCTGCACCCAAGTCCTCTACGAGCAGTACTTC. This gives the protein CACTQVLYEQYF. The chain is built from TRBV11-2 and TRBJ2-7; D gene uncertain. Trimming shortened V by 11 bases and J by 3 bases, and 14 bases separated the two germline ends. This CDR3 has 12 amino acids. Germline CDR1 and CDR2: SGHAT and FQNNGV.

In its sample, this clonotype was seen many times. V is TRBV12-3 or TRBV12-4 and J is TRBJ1-5; 10 positions match TRBD1. V was clipped by 3 bases and J by 5 bases; unmatched bases: 7. The CDR3 contains 16 residues. CDR3 amino acids: CASSFTGTGEDQPQHF. DNA for the CDR3: TGTGCCAGCAGTTTTACCGGGACAGGGGAGGATCAGCCCCAGCATTTT.

This clonotype was detected many times. The chain has TRBV4-2 and TRBJ2-7; D remains unclear. Germline-derived CDR1 and CDR2 are LGHNA and YNFKEQ. V shed 4 bases and J shed 2 bases, with 15 bases lying between them. The CDR3 is 15 residues long. The CDR3 nucleotides read TGTGCCAGCAGCCCGTGGTCAGGTGCCCCCTACGAGCAGTACTTC. Its translation is CASSPWSGAPYEQYF.